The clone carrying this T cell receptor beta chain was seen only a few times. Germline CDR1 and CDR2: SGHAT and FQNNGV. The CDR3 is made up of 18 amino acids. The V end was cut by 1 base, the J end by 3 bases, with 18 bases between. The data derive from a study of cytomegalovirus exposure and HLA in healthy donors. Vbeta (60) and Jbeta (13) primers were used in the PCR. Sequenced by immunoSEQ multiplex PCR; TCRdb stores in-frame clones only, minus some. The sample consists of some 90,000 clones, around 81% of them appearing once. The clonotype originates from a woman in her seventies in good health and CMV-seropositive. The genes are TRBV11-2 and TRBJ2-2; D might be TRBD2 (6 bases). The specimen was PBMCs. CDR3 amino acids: CASSLGDLWSGDTGELFF. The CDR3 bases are TGTGCCAGCAGCTTAGGAGACCTGTGGTCGGGAGACACCGGGGAGCTGTTTTTT. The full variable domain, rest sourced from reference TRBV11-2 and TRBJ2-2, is EAGVAQSPRYKIIEKRQSVAFWCNPISGHATLYWYQQILGQGPKLLIQFQNNGVVDDSQLPKDRFSAERLKGVDSTLKIQPAKLEDSAVYLCASSLGDLWSGDTGELFFGEGSRLTVL.